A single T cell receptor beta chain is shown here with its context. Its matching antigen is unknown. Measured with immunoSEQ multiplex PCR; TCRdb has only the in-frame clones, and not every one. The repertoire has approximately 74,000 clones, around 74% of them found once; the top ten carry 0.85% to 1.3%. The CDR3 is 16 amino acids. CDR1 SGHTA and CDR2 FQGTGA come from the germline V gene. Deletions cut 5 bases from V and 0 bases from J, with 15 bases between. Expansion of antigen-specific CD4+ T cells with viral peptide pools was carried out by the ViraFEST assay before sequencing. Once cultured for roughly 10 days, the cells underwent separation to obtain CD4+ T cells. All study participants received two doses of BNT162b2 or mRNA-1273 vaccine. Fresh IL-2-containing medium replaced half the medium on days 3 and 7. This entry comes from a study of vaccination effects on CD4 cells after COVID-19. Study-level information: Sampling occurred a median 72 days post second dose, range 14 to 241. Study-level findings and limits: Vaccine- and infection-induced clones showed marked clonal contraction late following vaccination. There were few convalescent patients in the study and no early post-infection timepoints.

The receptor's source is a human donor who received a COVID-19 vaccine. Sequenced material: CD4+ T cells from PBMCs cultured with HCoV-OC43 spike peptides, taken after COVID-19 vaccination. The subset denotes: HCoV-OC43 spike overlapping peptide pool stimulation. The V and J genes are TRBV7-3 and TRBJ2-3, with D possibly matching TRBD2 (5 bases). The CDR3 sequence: CASSHRWTGSTDTQYF. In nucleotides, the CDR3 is TGTGCCAGCAGCCACCGGTGGACGGGAAGCACAGATACGCAGTATTTT.